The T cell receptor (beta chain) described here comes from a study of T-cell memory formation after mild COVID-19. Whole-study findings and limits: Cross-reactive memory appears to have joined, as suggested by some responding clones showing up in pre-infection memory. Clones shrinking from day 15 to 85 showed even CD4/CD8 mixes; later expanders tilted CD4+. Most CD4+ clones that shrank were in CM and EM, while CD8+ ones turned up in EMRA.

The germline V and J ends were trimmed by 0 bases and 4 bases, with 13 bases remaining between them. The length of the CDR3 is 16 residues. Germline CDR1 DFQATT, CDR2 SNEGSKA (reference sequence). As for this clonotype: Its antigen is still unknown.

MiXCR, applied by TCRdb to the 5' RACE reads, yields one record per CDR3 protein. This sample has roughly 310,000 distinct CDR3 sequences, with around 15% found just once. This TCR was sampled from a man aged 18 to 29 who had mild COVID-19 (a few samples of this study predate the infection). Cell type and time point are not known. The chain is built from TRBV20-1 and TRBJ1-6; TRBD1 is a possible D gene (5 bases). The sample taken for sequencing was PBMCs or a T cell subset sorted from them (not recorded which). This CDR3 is CSAREAGLRYNSPLHF. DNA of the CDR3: TGCAGTGCTAGAGAAGCGGGACTCCGTTATAATTCACCCCTCCACTTT.